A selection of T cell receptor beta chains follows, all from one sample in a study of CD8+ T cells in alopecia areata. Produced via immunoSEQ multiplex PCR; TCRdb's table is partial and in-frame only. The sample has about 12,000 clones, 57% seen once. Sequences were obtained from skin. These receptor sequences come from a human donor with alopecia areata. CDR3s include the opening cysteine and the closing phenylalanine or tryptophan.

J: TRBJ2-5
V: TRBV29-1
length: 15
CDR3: CSVESGEGTGETQYF

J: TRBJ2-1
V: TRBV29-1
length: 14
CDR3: CSVTGTSGYNEQFF

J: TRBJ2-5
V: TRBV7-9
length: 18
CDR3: CASSSRLAGGRTEETQYF

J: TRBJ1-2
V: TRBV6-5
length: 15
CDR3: CASSNWDSPNYGYTF

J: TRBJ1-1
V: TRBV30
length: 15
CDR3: CAWGPGKGMNTEAFF

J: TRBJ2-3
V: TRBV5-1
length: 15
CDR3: CASSWTGTSTDTQYF

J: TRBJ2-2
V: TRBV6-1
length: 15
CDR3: CASSEATELTGELFF

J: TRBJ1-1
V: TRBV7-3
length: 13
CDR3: CASRGGSATEAFF

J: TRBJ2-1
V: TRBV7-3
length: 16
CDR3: CASSPHLGAGDNEQFF

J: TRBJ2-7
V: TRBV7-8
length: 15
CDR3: CASSLVGDLPDEQYF

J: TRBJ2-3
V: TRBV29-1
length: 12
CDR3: CSDRQSTDTQYF

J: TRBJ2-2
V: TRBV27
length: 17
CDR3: CASSSKAGGLRIGELFF

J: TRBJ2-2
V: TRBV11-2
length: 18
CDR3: CASSHEQGGRGDTGELFF

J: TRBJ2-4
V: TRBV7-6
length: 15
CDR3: CASTQTALAKNIQYF

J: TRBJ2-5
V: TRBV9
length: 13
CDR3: CASSGAQGGTQYF

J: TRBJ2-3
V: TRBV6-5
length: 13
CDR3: CATGGQLTDTQYF

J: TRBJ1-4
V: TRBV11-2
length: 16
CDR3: CASSLGQGAFVEKLFF

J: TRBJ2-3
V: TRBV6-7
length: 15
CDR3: CASRLTSGGLNTQYF

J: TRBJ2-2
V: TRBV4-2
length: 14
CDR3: CASSFYRGTGELFF

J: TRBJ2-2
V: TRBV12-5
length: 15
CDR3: CASGLVDRSPGELFF

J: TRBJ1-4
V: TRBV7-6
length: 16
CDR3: CASSSTGGQGFEKLFF

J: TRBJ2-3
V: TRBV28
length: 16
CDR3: CASSSQGTSSRDTQYF

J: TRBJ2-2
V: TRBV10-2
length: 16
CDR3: CASSAGGWENTGELFF

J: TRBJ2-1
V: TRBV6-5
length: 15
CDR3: CASSTIAGWVNEQFF

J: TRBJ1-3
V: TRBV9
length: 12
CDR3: CASSVDGNTIYF

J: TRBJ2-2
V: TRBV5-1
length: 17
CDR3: CASSPYSGTGNTGELFF

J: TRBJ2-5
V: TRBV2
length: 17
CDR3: CASSEAVSGGGFETQYF

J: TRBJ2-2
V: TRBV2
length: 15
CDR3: CASSAWDRYTGELFF

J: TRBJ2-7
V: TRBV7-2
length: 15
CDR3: CASSLGPSGPYEQYF

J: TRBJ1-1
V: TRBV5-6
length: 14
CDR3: CASSPIDDRDGAFF

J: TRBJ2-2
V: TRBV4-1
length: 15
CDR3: CASSQRQPNTGELFF

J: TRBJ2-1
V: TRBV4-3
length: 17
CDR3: CASSQEGPPSSYNEQFF

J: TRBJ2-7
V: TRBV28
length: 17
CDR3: CASSSTLRDRGSYEQYF

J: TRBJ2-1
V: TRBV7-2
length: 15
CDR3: CASSLTNGGYNEQFF

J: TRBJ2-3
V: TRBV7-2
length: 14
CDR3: CASSRGHSTDTQYF

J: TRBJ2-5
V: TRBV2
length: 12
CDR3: CASREQGQPQYF

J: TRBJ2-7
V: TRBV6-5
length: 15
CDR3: CASNRFSGSSYEQYF

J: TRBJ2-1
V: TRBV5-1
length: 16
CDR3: CASSTARGRARNEQFF

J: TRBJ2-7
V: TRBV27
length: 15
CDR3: CASSRGTSGDYEQYF

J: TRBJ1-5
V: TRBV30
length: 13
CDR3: CAWGRDSNQPQHF

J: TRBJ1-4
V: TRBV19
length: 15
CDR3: CASSAYSGPNEKLFF